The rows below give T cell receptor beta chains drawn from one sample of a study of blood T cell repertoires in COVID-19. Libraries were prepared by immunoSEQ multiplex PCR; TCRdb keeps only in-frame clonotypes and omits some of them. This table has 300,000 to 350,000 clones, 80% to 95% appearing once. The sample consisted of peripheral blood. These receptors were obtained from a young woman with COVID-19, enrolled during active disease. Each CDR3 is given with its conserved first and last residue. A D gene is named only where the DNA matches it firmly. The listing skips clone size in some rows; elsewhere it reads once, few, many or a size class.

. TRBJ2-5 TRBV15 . CATSRDLQLQETQYF TGTGCCACCAGCAGAGATCTTCAACTTCAAGAGACCCAGTACTTC
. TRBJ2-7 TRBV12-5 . CASGLAPSAHEQYF TGTGCTAGTGGTTTGGCTCCTAGCGCCCACGAGCAGTACTTC
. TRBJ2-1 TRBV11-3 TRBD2 CASSLEVTSGVLEFF TGTGCCAGCAGCTTAGAGGTGACTAGCGGGGTTTTGGAGTTCTTC
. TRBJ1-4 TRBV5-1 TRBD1 CASSFQGAGEKLFF TGCGCCAGCAGCTTCCAGGGGGCAGGGGAAAAACTGTTTTTT
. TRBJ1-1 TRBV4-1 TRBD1 CASSSGTGGLRLTEAFF TGCGCCAGCAGCTCCGGGACAGGGGGCCTGAGGTTAACTGAAGCTTTCTTT
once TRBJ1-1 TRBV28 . CASSPTLGQAFF TGTGCCAGCAGTCCCACTTTGGGGCAAGCTTTCTTT
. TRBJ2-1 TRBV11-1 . CASRGSSYNEQFF TGTGCCAGCCGAGGGAGCTCCTACAATGAGCAGTTCTTC
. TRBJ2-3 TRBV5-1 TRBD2 CASSLDRLAGRTDTQYF TGCGCCAGCAGCTTGGATCGGTTAGCGGGGCGCACAGATACGCAGTATTTT
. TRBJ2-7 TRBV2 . CASSEADPRTSLTYEQYF TGTGCCAGCAGTGAAGCCGACCCCCGGACAAGCCTTACCTACGAGCAGTACTTC
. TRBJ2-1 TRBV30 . CAWRGGKGSYNEQFF TGTGCCTGGAGGGGGGGAAAGGGCTCCTACAATGAGCAGTTCTTC
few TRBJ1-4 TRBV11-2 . CASSLGTSTTNEKLFF TGTGCCAGCAGCTTGGGGACATCCACAACTAATGAAAAACTGTTTTTT
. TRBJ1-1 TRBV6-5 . CASTSNTEAFF TGTGCCAGCACCTCGAACACTGAAGCTTTCTTT
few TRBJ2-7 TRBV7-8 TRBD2 CASSFPTSGSYEQYF TGTGCCAGCAGCTTTCCGACTAGCGGGTCCTACGAGCAGTACTTC
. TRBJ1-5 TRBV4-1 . CASSQDQAPQPQHF TGCGCCAGCAGCCAAGATCAAGCGCCCCAGCCCCAGCATTTT
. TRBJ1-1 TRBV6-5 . CASNRGTEAFF TGTGCCAGCAATCGGGGGACTGAAGCTTTCTTT
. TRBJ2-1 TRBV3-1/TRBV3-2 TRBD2 CASSLPGLGGNEQFF TGTGCCAGCAGCCTCCCGGGACTAGGGGGCAATGAGCAGTTCTTC
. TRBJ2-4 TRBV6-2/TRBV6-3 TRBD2 CASSYSAGGPKAKNIQYF TGTGCCAGCAGTTACTCGGCGGGAGGGCCAAAGGCCAAAAACATTCAGTACTTC
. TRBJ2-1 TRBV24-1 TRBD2 CATSDPSRGGRIHEQFF TGTGCCACCAGTGATCCCTCTAGGGGCGGGAGGATACATGAGCAGTTCTTC
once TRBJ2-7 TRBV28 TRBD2 CASSPTGTSGRDEQYF TGTGCCAGCAGCCCAACCGGGACTAGCGGGAGGGACGAGCAGTACTTC
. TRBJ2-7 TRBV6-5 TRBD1 CASSFGQGGFYEQYF TGTGCCAGCAGTTTCGGACAGGGGGGGTTCTACGAGCAGTACTTC
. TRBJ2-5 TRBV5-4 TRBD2 CASSPEGGWETQYF TGTGCCAGCAGCCCGGAGGGAGGGTGGGAGACCCAGTACTTC
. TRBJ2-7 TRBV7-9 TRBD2 CASSLRGGASYEQYF TGTGCCAGCAGCTTAAGGGGAGGGGCCTCCTACGAGCAGTACTTC